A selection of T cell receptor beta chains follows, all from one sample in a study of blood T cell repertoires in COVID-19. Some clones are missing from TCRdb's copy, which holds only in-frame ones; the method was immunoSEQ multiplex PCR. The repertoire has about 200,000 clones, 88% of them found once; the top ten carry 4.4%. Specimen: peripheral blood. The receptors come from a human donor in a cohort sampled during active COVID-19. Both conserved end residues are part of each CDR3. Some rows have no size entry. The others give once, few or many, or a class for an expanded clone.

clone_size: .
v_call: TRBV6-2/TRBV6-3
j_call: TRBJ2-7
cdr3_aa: CASGPGVYEQYF

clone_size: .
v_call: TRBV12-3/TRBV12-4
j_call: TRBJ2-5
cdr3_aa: CASSPGTEETQYF

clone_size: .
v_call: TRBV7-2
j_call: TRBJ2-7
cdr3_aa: CASSLAMTATYEQYF

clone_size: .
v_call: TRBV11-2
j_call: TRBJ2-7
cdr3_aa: CASSVGQGGYEQYF

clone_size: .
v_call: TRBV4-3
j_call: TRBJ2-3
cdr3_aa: CASSRGTSADTQYF

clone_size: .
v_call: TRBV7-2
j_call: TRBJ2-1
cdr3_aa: CASRSLADNEQFF

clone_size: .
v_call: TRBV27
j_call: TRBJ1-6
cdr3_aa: CASSTGTGNSPLHF

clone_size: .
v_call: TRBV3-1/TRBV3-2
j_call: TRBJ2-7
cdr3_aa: CASSHGGSYEQYF

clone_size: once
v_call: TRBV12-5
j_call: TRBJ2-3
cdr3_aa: CASGLFRQGDTQYF

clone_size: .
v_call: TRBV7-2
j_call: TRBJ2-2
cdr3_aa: CASSPQGTGELFF

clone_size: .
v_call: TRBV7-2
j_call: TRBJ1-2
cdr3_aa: CASSLSPDGYTF

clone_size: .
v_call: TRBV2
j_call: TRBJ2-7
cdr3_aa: CASRSWGGDYEQYF

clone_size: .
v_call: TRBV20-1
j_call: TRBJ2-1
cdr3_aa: CSASLNEQFF

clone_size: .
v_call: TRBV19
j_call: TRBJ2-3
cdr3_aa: CASSMGRRISTDTQYF

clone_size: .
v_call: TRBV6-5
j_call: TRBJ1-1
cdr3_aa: CASSRTTGGGLAFF

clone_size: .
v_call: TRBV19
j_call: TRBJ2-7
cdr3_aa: CASSRQGVFYEQYF

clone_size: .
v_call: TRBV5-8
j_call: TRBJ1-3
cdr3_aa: CASSLAAGATGNTIYF

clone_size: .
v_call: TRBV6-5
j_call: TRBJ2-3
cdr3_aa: CASSSHGQGYTDTQYF

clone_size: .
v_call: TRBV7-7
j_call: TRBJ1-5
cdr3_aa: CASSPRPGHGQPQHF

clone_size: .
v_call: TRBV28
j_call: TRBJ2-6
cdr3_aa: CASSRQLSSGANVLTF